These 27 T cell receptor beta chains came from one sample sequenced in a study of shared clonotypes between healthy human individuals. Profiling relied on immunoSEQ multiplex PCR, and the TCRdb table lists in-frame clones only, not all of them. The sample has roughly 2.2 million clones; 90% to 95% are singletons. Sequencing was done on a sample of naive CD4+ T cells from PBMCs. Subset specified: CD45RA+ positively selected. These receptor sequences come from a man in his late teens or twenties in good health. Some clones in this sample may be carry-over from other donors' samples.

The V and J genes are TRBV20-1 and TRBJ1-4; D not resolved. The CDR3 is 11 residues long. Germline V gene data show CDR1 as DFQATT and CDR2 as SNEGSKA (reference sequence). Trimming shortened V by 5 bases and J by 6 bases, and 7 bases separated the two germline ends. The CDR3: CSAPADEKLFF. The CDR3 region has the DNA TGCAGTGCTCCCGCGGATGAAAAACTGTTTTTT.

The chain couples TRBV28 to TRBJ1-1; D is unresolved. Looked up from germline, CDR1 is MDHEN and CDR2 is SYDVKM. CDR3 length equals 14 residues. V was trimmed by 7 bases and J by 4 bases, leaving 16 bases between them. CDR3 in DNA: TGTGCCAGCACACGGGCTATTCGGTCCACTGAAGCTTTCTTT. It specifies CASTRAIRSTEAFF.

The V call is TRBV18, the J call TRBJ2-1; weak D call: TRBD2 (6 bases). There are 15 residues in the CDR3. Germline CDR1 and CDR2: KGHSH and LQKENI. V was pared by 1 base and J by 7 bases, with 14 bases between. The CDR3 DNA reads TGTGCCAGCTCACCACAGTTCGGCGGGGATAATGAGCAGTTCTTC. Its translation: CASSPQFGGDNEQFF.

This rearrangement joins TRBV5-1 to TRBJ2-7, with 10 bases aligning to TRBD2. Trimming at V came to 1 base and at J to 5 bases, leaving 6 bases not matched to a gene. CDR3 length equals 15 residues. Germline lookup yields CDR1 SGHRS and CDR2 YFSETQ. CDR3 region: CASSLLASGSHEQYF. The CDR3 region has the DNA TGCGCCAGCAGCTTGCTGGCTAGCGGGAGCCACGAGCAGTACTTC.

In its sample, this clone was seen a few times. The rearrangement links TRBV28 to TRBJ1-2; D perhaps matches TRBD1 (6 bases). The CDR3 is 12 residues long. The V end was cut by 5 bases, the J end by 4 bases, with 8 bases between. The germline V gene has CDR1 MDHEN and CDR2 SYDVKM. In DNA form, the CDR3 reads TGTGCCAGCAGTACAGGGATCTATGGCTACACCTTC. Protein: CASSTGIYGYTF.

Comment on this clone: Other DNA sequences in this sample translate to the same CDR3. The J gene is TRBJ2-7, the V gene TRBV5-1; 8 positions match TRBD2. V trimming: 0 bases; J trimming: 3 bases; junction bases outside the gene matches: 5. The V gene's germline CDR1 is SGHRS and CDR2 YFSETQ. CDR3 length: 15 residues. The DNA for the CDR3 is TGCGCCAGCAGCTTGGGGAGCGGGAGTGTCTACGAGCAGTACTTC. Amino acids: CASSLGSGSVYEQYF.

This clone is a singleton in its sample. The chain combines TRBV7-8 with TRBJ1-3, with D uncertain. Trimming took 6 bases from V and 0 from J, leaving 15 bases between them. The CDR3 length is 16 residues. Germline-derived CDR1 and CDR2 are SGHVS and FQNEAQ. The CDR3 nucleotides read TGTGCCAGCAGTTTTCGATCACTGATCTCTGGAAACACCATATATTTT. This encodes CASSFRSLISGNTIYF. Combining the CDR3 with reference TRBV7-8 and TRBJ1-3 gives the whole variable domain GAGVSQSPRYKVAKRGQDVALRCDPISGHVSLFWYQQALGQGPEFLTYFQNEAQLDKSGLPSDRFFAERPEGSVSTLKIQRTQQEDSAVYLCASSFRSLISGNTIYFGEGSWLTVV.

The V and J genes are TRBV5-4 and TRBJ2-3; D gene unclear. The CDR3 is made up of 15 amino acids. The V gene's germline CDR1 is SGHNT and CDR2 YYREEE (reference sequence). Trimming removed 3 bases from V and 5 bases from J, with 16 bases in between. The CDR3 DNA sequence: TGTGCCAGCAGCTCTACCCTTAGAGTCCGAGATACGCAGTATTTT. Protein product: CASSSTLRVRDTQYF.

V gene TRBV28 combines with J gene TRBJ2-7, with TRBD1 matching 8 bases. Trimming cost V 3 bases and J 2 bases; bases outside gene matches: 12. Germline V lookup: CDR1 MDHEN, CDR2 SYDVKM. The CDR3 runs 17 residues. CDR3 DNA: TGTGCCAGCAGTTTCGGCGGGGTCGGGACAGGAGCCTACGAGCAGTACTTC. Amino acids: CASSFGGVGTGAYEQYF. Using reference TRBV28 and TRBJ2-7 for the parts outside the CDR3, the full variable domain is DVKVTQSSRYLVKRTGEKVFLECVQDMDHENMFWYRQDPGLGLRLIYFSYDVKMKEKGDIPEGYSVSREKKERFSLILESASTNQTSMYLCASSFGGVGTGAYEQYFGPGTRLTVT.

This clone was recorded only once. The rearrangement joins TRBV6-5 to TRBJ1-1; D is ambiguous. Germline V gene sequence: CDR1 MNHEY, CDR2 SVGAGI. This CDR3 contains 14 residues. The V and J ends lost 3 bases and 4 bases respectively, with 12 bases between them. CDR3 in DNA: TGTGCCAGCAGTTATTCTGTGTCGGGCACTGAAGCTTTCTTT. Its protein product is CASSYSVSGTEAFF.

The chain links TRBV18 to TRBJ1-2; D is undetermined. This CDR3 contains 14 residues. CDR1 is KGHSH, CDR2 LQKENI, per germline. Trimming removed 4 bases at V and 8 bases at J, with 17 bases between. The CDR3 sequence: CASSQVGSIDGYTF. Here the CDR3 DNA reads TGTGCCAGCTCACAAGTCGGATCTATTGACGGCTACACCTTC.

The chain uses TRBV5-1 and TRBJ2-3, with TRBD2 identical over 13 bases. The V gene end was trimmed by 0 bases and the J gene end by 5 bases; junction bases not matched to a gene: 6. There are 17 residues in the CDR3. Germline loops: CDR1 SGHRS, CDR2 YFSETQ. The CDR3 sequence: CASSLETSGRAQDTQYF. The CDR3, as DNA: TGCGCCAGCAGCTTGGAAACTAGCGGGAGGGCCCAAGATACGCAGTATTTT.

This clone showed up just a few times. V and J are TRBV25-1 and TRBJ2-7, with TRBD2 as a possible D gene (6 bases). Germline V gene lookup returns CDR1 MGHDK and CDR2 SYGVNS. V lost 6 bases and J 2 bases, leaving 14 bases between the germline ends. The CDR3 has 14 amino acids. The CDR3 protein is CASREGAATYEQYF. CDR3 sequence (DNA): TGTGCCAGCAGGGAGGGAGCGGCCACCTACGAGCAGTACTTC.

The chain couples TRBV7-3 to TRBJ2-1; D possibly corresponds to TRBD2 (6 bases). Germline assignment: CDR1 SGHTA and CDR2 FQGTGA. Trimming took 5 bases from V and 8 from J, leaving 13 bases between them. There are 13 residues in the CDR3. The CDR3, as DNA: TGTGCCAGCAGCATTCGGCGGGAAGATGAGCAGTTCTTC. Translating it yields CASSIRREDEQFF.

This rearrangement joins TRBV7-9 to TRBJ1-4; 8 bases are shared with TRBD1. Germline-derived CDR1 and CDR2 are SEHNR and FQNEAQ (reference sequence). The CDR3 runs to 15 residues. V trimming: 5 bases; J trimming: 4 bases; junction bases outside the gene matches: 6. CDR3 coding DNA: TGTGCCAGCAGCCCAGGACAGGGATATAATGAAAAACTGTTTTTT. Translation: CASSPGQGYNEKLFF.

This rearrangement joins TRBV2 to TRBJ2-2, with D tentatively TRBD2 (6 bases). V lost 6 bases to trimming and J lost 4 bases, with 15 bases between them. Germline loops: CDR1 SNHLY, CDR2 FYNNEI. The CDR3 runs 15 residues. The CDR3 here is CASSREVAATGELFF. As DNA, the CDR3 is TGTGCCAGCAGCCGAGAGGTAGCGGCCACCGGGGAGCTGTTTTTT.

The V and J genes are TRBV28 and TRBJ2-7, with no clear D. CDR1 MDHEN and CDR2 SYDVKM come from the germline V gene. This CDR3 has 11 residues. Deletions cut 5 bases from V and 7 bases from J, with 9 bases between. The CDR3 nucleotides are TGTGCCAGCAGTCCCGGGCCTGAGCAGTACTTC. Its translation is CASSPGPEQYF.

The chain has TRBV19 and TRBJ1-5, with TRBD1 identical over 7 bases. With 7 bases clipped from V and 2 bases from J, the junction kept 8 bases outside the gene matches. Germline CDR1 and CDR2: LNHDA and SQIVND (reference sequence). The CDR3 consists of 15 residues. This CDR3 reads CASTPTGLGNQPQHF. For the CDR3, the DNA is TGTGCCAGTACCCCGACAGGGCTCGGCAATCAGCCCCAGCATTTT.

The genes are TRBV7-2 and TRBJ2-6; no firm D call. CDR1 and CDR2 from the germline V gene are SGHTA and FQGNSA. Trimming left V 1 base short and J 0 bases short, with 13 bases between. CDR3 length: 18 amino acids. The CDR3 DNA follows: TGTGCCAGCAGCTTAGGTTCTCACGGTCTCTCTGGGGCCAACGTCCTGACTTTC. This translates into CASSLGSHGLSGANVLTF. Variable domain in full (rest from reference TRBV7-2 and TRBJ2-6): GAGVSQSPSNKVTEKGKDVELRCDPISGHTALYWYRQSLGQGLEFLIYFQGNSAPDKSGLPSDRFSAERTGGSVSTLTIQRTQQEDSAVYLCASSLGSHGLSGANVLTFGAGSRLTVL.

V gene TRBV5-1 combines with J gene TRBJ1-3; D is ambiguous. This CDR3 contains 16 residues. Looked up from germline, CDR1 is SGHRS and CDR2 is YFSETQ. V was cut by 0 bases and J by 2 bases, with 12 bases left in between. DNA of the CDR3: TGCGCCAGCAGCTTGGAACCGGGAGGAACTGGAAACACCATATATTTT. Translation gives CASSLEPGGTGNTIYF. The variable domain in full, completed from reference TRBV5-1 and TRBJ1-3, reads KAGVTQTPRYLIKTRGQQVTLSCSPISGHRSVSWYQQTPGQGLQFLFEYFSETQRNKGNFPGRFSGRQFSNSRSEMNVSTLELGDSALYLCASSLEPGGTGNTIYFGEGSWLTVV.

This clone has only a few counts. Other DNA sequences within the sample encode an identical CDR3. The rearrangement joins TRBV6-5 to TRBJ1-1; possibly TRBD1 for D (5 bases). This CDR3 contains 13 residues. Germline CDR1 MNHEY, CDR2 SVGAGI. Trimming took off 6 bases at V and 0 bases at J, with 8 bases between the two ends. The CDR3 nucleotides are TGTGCCAGCAGGCTGACAGTGAACACTGAAGCTTTCTTT. Amino acids: CASRLTVNTEAFF.

The CDR3 nucleotides are TGTGCCAGCAGTCCCAGCGGGAGGAGATACGAGCAGTACTTC. Protein sequence: CASSPSGRRYEQYF. The gene calls are TRBV6-6 and TRBJ2-7; 9 positions agree with TRBD2. V gave up 5 bases and J gave up 4 bases; unmatched junction bases: 6. The CDR3 is 14 residues long. Germline CDR1 MNHNY, CDR2 SVGAGI (reference sequence).

V usage is TRBV4-3 and J usage is TRBJ2-1, with 7 bases fitting TRBD2. The germline V gene encodes CDR1 LGHNA and CDR2 YSLEER. This CDR3 has 18 amino acids. With V trimmed by 0 bases and J by 3 bases, 11 bases remained unmatched. This CDR3 reads CASSQEPFGGGNYNEQFF. CDR3 nucleotides: TGCGCCAGCAGCCAAGAACCCTTTGGCGGGGGTAACTACAATGAGCAGTTCTTC.

This sequence joins TRBV7-3 and TRBJ2-2; D is ambiguous. Germline V gene lookup returns CDR1 SGHTA and CDR2 FQGTGA. The CDR3 loop spans 12 amino acids. V was shortened by 5 bases and J by 5 bases, with 6 bases between the two germline ends. The CDR3 DNA follows: TGTGCCAGCAGCCAGAGAACCGGGGAGCTGTTTTTT. It encodes CASSQRTGELFF.

The rearrangement joins TRBV28 to TRBJ1-5, with 7 bases matching TRBD1. The CDR3 consists of 14 residues. Germline loops: CDR1 MDHEN, CDR2 SYDVKM. J was trimmed by 5 bases and V by 6 bases; bases with no gene match: 7. CDR3 sequence reads: CASSTGQAHQPQHF. For the CDR3, the DNA is TGTGCCAGCAGCACTGGACAGGCACATCAGCCCCAGCATTTT.

The chain employs TRBV11-3 and TRBJ2-1; D ambiguous. V lost 1 base and J 8 bases, leaving 15 bases between the germline ends. This CDR3 has 15 amino acids. Looked up from germline, CDR1 is SGHNT and CDR2 is YENEEA. The CDR3 spells CASSLGRQKLHEQFF. The DNA of the CDR3 is TGTGCCAGCAGCTTAGGGCGTCAGAAGCTACATGAGCAGTTCTTC.

Concerning this clone: At the DNA level, this CDR3 is encoded by other sequences in the same sample as well. The chain has TRBV5-1 and TRBJ2-1; 7 bases are a match to TRBD2. The CDR3 totals 15 residues. With 0 bases clipped from V and 4 bases from J, the junction kept 4 bases outside the gene matches. The germline V gene has CDR1 SGHRS and CDR2 YFSETQ. This CDR3 reads CASSLASGNYNEQFF. CDR3 DNA: TGCGCCAGCAGCTTGGCTAGCGGCAATTACAATGAGCAGTTCTTC.